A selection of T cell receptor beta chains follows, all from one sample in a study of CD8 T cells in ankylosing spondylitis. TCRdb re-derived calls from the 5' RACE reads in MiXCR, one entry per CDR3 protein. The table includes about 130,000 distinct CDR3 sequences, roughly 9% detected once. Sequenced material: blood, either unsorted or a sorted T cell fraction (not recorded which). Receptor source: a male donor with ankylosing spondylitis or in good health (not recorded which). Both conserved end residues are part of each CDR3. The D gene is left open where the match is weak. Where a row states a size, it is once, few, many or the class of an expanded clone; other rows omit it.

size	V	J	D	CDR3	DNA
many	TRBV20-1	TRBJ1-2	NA	CSSSAVNYGYTF	TGCAGTTCCTCAGCCGTAAACTATGGCTACACCTTC
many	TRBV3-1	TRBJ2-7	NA	CASSQIPGTYEQYF	TGTGCCAGCAGCCAAATACCCGGGACCTACGAGCAGTACTTC
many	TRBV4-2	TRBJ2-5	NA	CASSQRSGLETQYF	TGTGCCAGCAGCCAAAGATCAGGTTTAGAGACCCAGTACTTC
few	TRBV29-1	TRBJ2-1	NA	CSVGSGTNEQFF	TGCAGCGTTGGCTCAGGAACCAATGAGCAGTTCTTC
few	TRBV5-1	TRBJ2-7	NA	CASSLSAGSGAYEQYF	TGCGCCAGCAGCTTGTCGGCCGGCAGTGGAGCCTACGAGCAGTACTTC
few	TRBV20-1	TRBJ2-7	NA	CSAIDGDRRYYEQYF	TGCAGTGCTATCGACGGGGATCGCCGATACTACGAGCAGTACTTC
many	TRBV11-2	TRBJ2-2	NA	CASSLDPSRLPGELFF	TGTGCCAGCAGCTTAGATCCCAGTCGACTTCCCGGGGAGCTGTTTTTT
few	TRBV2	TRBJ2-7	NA	CASRQTLPYEQYF	TGTGCCAGCAGGCAGACACTCCCCTACGAGCAGTACTTC
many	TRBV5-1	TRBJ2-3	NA	CASSLDLNTQYF	TGCGCCAGCAGCTTGGACCTAAATACGCAGTATTTT
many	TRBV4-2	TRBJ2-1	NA	CASSQARKGRTYNEQFF	TGTGCCAGCAGCCAGGCCAGGAAGGGCCGAACCTACAATGAGCAGTTCTTC
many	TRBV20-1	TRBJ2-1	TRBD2	CSARGGLAGPYNEQFF	TGCAGTGCTAGGGGTGGACTAGCGGGCCCCTACAATGAGCAGTTCTTC
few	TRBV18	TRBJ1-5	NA	CASSSDSLSNQPQHF	TGTGCCAGCTCATCAGACAGTCTAAGCAATCAGCCCCAGCATTTT
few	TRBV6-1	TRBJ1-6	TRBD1	CASRLQGVASPLHF	TGTGCCAGCAGGCTCCAGGGGGTAGCTTCACCCCTCCACTTT
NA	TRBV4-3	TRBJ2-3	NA	CASSQDDALLTDTQYF	TGCGCCAGCAGCCAAGATGACGCACTTCTCACAGATACGCAGTATTTT
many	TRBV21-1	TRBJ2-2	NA	CASSGTKELFF	TGTGCCAGTTCCGGGACGAAGGAGCTGTTTTTT
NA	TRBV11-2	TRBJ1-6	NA	CASSLDLDSPLHF	TGTGCCAGCAGCTTAGACTTGGATTCACCCCTCCACTTT
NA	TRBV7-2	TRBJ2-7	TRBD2	CASSVLAESYEQYF	TGTGCCAGCAGCGTTCTAGCGGAGTCCTACGAGCAGTACTTC
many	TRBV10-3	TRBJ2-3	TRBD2	CAIGSGGDTQYF	TGTGCCATCGGATCGGGAGGAGATACGCAGTATTTT
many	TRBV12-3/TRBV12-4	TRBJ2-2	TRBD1	CASSLTGTVGGELFF	TGTGCCAGCAGTTTGACCGGGACAGTAGGCGGGGAGCTGTTTTTT
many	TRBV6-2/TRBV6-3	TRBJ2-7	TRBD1	CASSSYSGQVLSYEQYF	TGTGCCAGCAGTTCATATTCCGGACAGGTCCTCTCCTACGAGCAGTACTTC
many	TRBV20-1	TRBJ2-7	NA	CSAKVPAGSYEQYF	TGCAGTGCTAAAGTTCCCGCGGGTTCCTACGAGCAGTACTTC
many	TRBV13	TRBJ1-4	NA	CASSLGPQGYEKLFF	TGTGCCAGCAGCTTAGGACCCCAGGGGTATGAAAAACTGTTTTTT
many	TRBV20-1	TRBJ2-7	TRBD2	CSAGGLAGGAYEQYF	TGCAGTGCTGGGGGACTAGCGGGAGGCGCCTACGAGCAGTACTTC
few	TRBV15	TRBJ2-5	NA	CATSKDLGIEETQYF	TGTGCCACCAGCAAAGATCTCGGCATCGAGGAGACCCAGTACTTC
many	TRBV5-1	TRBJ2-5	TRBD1	CASSGGQGRLGAQYF	TGCGCCAGCAGTGGGGGACAGGGCCGGCTTGGGGCCCAGTACTTC
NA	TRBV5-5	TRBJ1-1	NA	CASSSRRGMNTEAFF	TGTGCCAGCAGCAGCCGCAGGGGAATGAACACTGAAGCTTTCTTT
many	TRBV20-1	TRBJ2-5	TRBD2	CSAGLAGLQETQYF	TGCAGTGCCGGACTAGCGGGGCTTCAGGAGACCCAGTACTTC
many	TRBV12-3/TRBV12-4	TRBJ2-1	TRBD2	CASSFRLAGADEQFF	TGTGCCAGCAGTTTCAGACTAGCGGGAGCGGATGAGCAGTTCTTC
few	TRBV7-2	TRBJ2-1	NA	CASSLGGRGTHNEQFF	TGTGCCAGCAGCTTAGGGGGCAGGGGTACGCACAATGAGCAGTTCTTC
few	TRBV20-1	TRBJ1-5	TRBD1	CSAPPGTGDGQPQHF	TGCAGTGCGCCGCCCGGGACAGGGGATGGACAGCCCCAGCATTTT
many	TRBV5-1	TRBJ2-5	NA	CASSLTGQKGRAETQYF	TGCGCCAGCAGCTTGACCGGACAGAAAGGCAGGGCAGAGACCCAGTACTTC
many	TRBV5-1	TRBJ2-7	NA	CASSLDTPSGEQYF	TGCGCCAGCAGCTTGGACACACCGTCGGGGGAGCAGTACTTC
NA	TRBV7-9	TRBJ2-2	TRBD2	CASSLVLAGTGELFF	TGTGCCAGCAGCTTAGTCCTAGCGGGCACCGGGGAGCTGTTTTTT
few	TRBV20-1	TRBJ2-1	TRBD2	CSATGTSGSLANEQFF	TGCAGTGCTACCGGGACTAGCGGGAGCTTGGCCAATGAGCAGTTCTTC
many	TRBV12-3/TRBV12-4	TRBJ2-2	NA	CASSKYRETGELFF	TGTGCCAGCAGTAAATACAGGGAAACCGGGGAGCTGTTTTTT
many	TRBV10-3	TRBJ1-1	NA	CAISGLGQVTEAFF	TGTGCCATCAGTGGTTTAGGGCAGGTTACTGAAGCTTTCTTT
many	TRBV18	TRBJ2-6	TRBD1	CASSQTGQGSPGANVLTF	TGTGCCAGCTCCCAAACGGGACAGGGGAGTCCTGGGGCCAACGTCCTGACTTTC
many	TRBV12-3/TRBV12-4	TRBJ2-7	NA	CASSLRGYTYEQYF	TGTGCCAGCAGTTTAAGGGGCTACACCTACGAGCAGTACTTC
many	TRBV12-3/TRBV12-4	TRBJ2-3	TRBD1	CASSTGEPDTQYF	TGTGCCAGCAGCACAGGGGAGCCAGATACGCAGTATTTT
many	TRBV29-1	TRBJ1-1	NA	CSGGRGKDTEAFF	TGCAGCGGAGGAAGAGGGAAGGACACTGAAGCTTTCTTT
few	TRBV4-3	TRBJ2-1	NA	CASSQGGHLGQFF	TGCGCCAGCAGCCAAGGAGGACACCTTGGGCAGTTCTTC
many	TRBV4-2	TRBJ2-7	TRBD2	CASSQGLAGVYEQYF	TGTGCCAGCAGCCAGGGACTAGCGGGAGTCTACGAGCAGTACTTC
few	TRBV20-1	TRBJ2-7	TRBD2	CSALTSGNYEQYF	TGCAGTGCCCTTACTAGCGGAAACTACGAGCAGTACTTC
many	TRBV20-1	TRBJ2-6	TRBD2	CSARRLAGVARGANVLTF	TGCAGTGCCAGGCGACTAGCGGGAGTTGCACGTGGGGCCAACGTCCTGACTTTC
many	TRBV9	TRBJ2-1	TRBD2	CASSGGTSGYNEQFF	TGTGCCAGCAGCGGGGGGACTAGCGGCTACAATGAGCAGTTCTTC
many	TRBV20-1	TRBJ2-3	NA	CSVNVGSTDTQYF	TGCAGTGTAAATGTGGGCAGCACAGATACGCAGTATTTT
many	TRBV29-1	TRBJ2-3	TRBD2	CSVVLASGSVSDTQYF	TGCAGCGTTGTTTTGGCTAGCGGGAGTGTCTCGGATACGCAGTATTTT
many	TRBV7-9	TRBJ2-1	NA	CASSLRTVSSYNEQFF	TGTGCCAGCAGCCTCCGGACGGTGAGCTCCTACAATGAGCAGTTCTTC
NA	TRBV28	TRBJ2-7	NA	CASSLWDRLPLEQYF	TGTGCCAGCAGTTTATGGGATCGGCTGCCTCTCGAGCAGTACTTC
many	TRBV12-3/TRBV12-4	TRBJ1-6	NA	CASSFGGGSPLHF	TGTGCCAGCAGTTTTGGGGGGGGGTCACCCCTCCACTTT
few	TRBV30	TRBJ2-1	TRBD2	CAWSVGGRAINEQFF	TGTGCCTGGAGTGTAGGCGGGAGGGCCATTAATGAGCAGTTCTTC
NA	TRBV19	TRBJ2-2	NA	CASSISLSSTGELFF	TGTGCCAGTAGTATCTCACTTAGCAGCACCGGGGAGCTGTTTTTT
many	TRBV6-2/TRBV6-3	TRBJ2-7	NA	CASSYTGLGEQYF	TGTGCCAGCAGTTACACGGGTCTGGGCGAGCAGTACTTC
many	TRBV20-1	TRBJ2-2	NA	CSARPDRRRDTGELFF	TGCAGTGCTAGACCCGACAGACGGCGAGACACCGGGGAGCTGTTTTTT
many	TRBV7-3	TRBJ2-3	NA	CASSLTAGTDTQYF	TGTGCCAGCAGCTTAACGGCGGGCACAGATACGCAGTATTTT